The present T cell receptor beta chain was sequenced within a study of radiation and T cells in renal cell carcinoma. Noted time point: blood 2 weeks post-SBRT. Sample treatment: 15 Gy SBRT to primary tumor, nephrectomy 4 weeks later. Profiled with immunoSEQ multiplex PCR; TCRdb holds only in-frame clones, not every one. This table has 150,000 or so clones, approximately 90% appearing once. The CDR3 consists of 15 residues. The germline gives CDR1 WNHNN, CDR2 SYGVQD (reference sequence). Trimming left V 7 bases short and J 4 bases short, with 20 bases between. The sequenced sample was blood, obtained from a patient whose treatment included radiotherapy and nephrectomy. The chain couples TRBV10-1 to TRBJ2-7; tentative D call: TRBD1 (6 bases). The receptor comes from a woman aged 45-65 years with renal cell carcinoma. The CDR3, as DNA: TGCGCCAGCAAGCCAGGGACATTTCTTGGGTACGAGCAGTACTTC. It is translated as CASKPGTFLGYEQYF.